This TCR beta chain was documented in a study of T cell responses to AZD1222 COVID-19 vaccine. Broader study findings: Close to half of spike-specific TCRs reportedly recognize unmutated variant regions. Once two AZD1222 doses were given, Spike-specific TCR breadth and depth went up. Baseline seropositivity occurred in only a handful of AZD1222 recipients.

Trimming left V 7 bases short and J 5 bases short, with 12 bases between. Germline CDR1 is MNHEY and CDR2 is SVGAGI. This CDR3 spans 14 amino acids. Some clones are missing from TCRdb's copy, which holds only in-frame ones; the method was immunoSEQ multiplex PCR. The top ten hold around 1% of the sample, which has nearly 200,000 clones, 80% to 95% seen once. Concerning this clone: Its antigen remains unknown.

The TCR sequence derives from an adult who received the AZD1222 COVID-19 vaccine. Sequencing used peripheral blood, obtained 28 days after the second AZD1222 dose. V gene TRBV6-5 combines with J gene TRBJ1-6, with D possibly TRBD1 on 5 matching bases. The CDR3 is CASTAGTHNSPLHF. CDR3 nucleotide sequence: TGTGCCAGCACCGCCGGGACGCATAATTCACCCCTCCACTTT.